This note documents a single TCR beta chain sequence. This clonotype was seen at least ten times. The antigen this receptor binds is unknown. Within one base of it there is no much larger clone, and no base qualities were kept. These data originate in a study of regulatory T cells in long-lasting Graves disease (dated by TCRdb to the early 2020s). Regarding the complete study: Patients with newly diagnosed Graves' disease had been on antithyroid drugs for under 3 months. Patients with persistent Graves' disease were compared with patients with newly diagnosed Graves' disease using TCR sequencing and RNA sequencing of peripheral blood. The study was registered as a clinical trial and conducted in China. TCR sequencing covered about 13 persistent and roughly 20 newly diagnosed Graves' disease patients, some 33 samples in total. On the study overall, not on this receptor specifically: Compared with newly diagnosed patients, patients with persistent Graves' disease had lower TCR Shannon entropy and fewer highly expanded clones, which suggests clonal expansion. Sequencing and analysis were restricted to the TCR beta chain. Preferential use of TRBV28, TRBJ1-2 and TRBJ2-5 was observed in persistent disease, whereas TRBV20-1 and TRBJ2-1 were favored in newly diagnosed disease. As a limitation, the authors acknowledged that the small sample size may reduce accuracy. Peripheral blood alone was examined, since thyroid tissue, which constituted the primary lesion, could not be accessed. A larger number of public clonotypes was shared among persistent patients (2,741) than among newly diagnosed patients (about 990).

The library relied on multiplex PCR. Sequencing was carried out with an Illumina HiSeq 4000. CDR3 regions were amplified by Arm-PCR with iRepertoire HTBI primers to construct TCR beta libraries. Before sequencing, the PCR products went through gel purification. As for how the authors treated the data: Gene usage analysis of CDR3 amino acid clonotypes relied on the 60 or so TRBV and more than twelve TRBJ segments identified across samples. Filtered high-quality paired reads were merged into contigs using COPE and FqMerger. BLAST was used to align contigs to the IMGT TRBV, TRBD and TRBJ reference genes, and CDR3 was defined following IMGT. Any clonotype with a frequency above 0.1% was classified as a highly expanded clone. Shannon entropy was used to measure repertoire diversity, and the Gini coefficient was used to measure V-J evenness. Public clonotypes were defined as clonotypes shared by more than one individual. TCRdb passed the public sequencing reads through fastp at Q25 and MiXCR, retaining productive beta sequences. Each CDR3 protein appears once, grouped with its most common genes and DNA. The V and J calls and clone size are TCRdb's, not the authors'. This sample lists around 360,000 distinct CDR3 sequences; 15% to 20% were detected once. The ten most abundant clones make up 20% of the sample.

The time point label, as the study defines it: newly diagnosed GD, antithyroid drugs for less than 3 months. RNA was extracted from PBMCs in TRIzol for both TCR sequencing and RNA sequencing. The diagnosis of Graves' disease was made according to American Thyroid Association guidelines. Patients were recruited from an endocrinology department in Xi'an, China. From each patient, approximately 10 milliliters of peripheral blood was collected into an EDTA anticoagulant tube. Ficoll Paque Plus density gradient separation was used to isolate PBMCs, and no additional T cell sorting was done. RNA quality was checked with an Agilent 2100 Bioanalyzer and agarose gel, and concentration with a NanoDrop 2000. V is cut back by 5 bases and J by 9 bases, with 10 bases in the junction unmatched. The CDR3 measures 14 amino acids from cysteine to phenylalanine. Only the CDR3 portion is preserved as DNA: 42 bases, with reading frame beginning at the first base. CDR1 and CDR2, per the germline V gene (reference sequence), are MNHEY and SMNVEV.

The sample also formed part of further work on T cells in Graves' hyperthyroidism and ophthalmopathy. The second investigation adds: Graves' hyperthyroidism was defined as stable when no progression to ophthalmopathy occurred over 18 months of follow-up. Hyperthyroidism patients were aged 18 to 65 years and newly diagnosed, with disease duration of less than 2 months. Patients with uncontrolled infections, other autoimmune diseases, pregnancy or lactation were excluded. Clinical symptoms, serum thyroxine and TRAb, thyroid ultrasound, and orbital computed tomography formed the basis for the diagnoses. A first-round RT-PCR of the TCR CDR3 used the HTBI primer set with the Qiagen OneStep RT-PCR kit. Most expanded thyroid clonotypes (frequency above 0.001) were also detected in blood, suggesting blood repertoires may reflect thyroid immune responses. Ophthalmopathy was separated from stable hyperthyroidism by a 13 V-J signature model, with 85% to 90% sensitivity and 81% to 83% specificity obtained in cross-validation and 80%/75% obtained in testing. In validation, the model predicted progression to ophthalmopathy a median of 6.5 months before onset, with roughly 70% sensitivity and roughly 79% specificity. A discovery cohort of about a hundred patients, fewer than 50 with Graves' ophthalmopathy and about 60 with stable Graves' hyperthyroidism, was used to find distinguishing TCR V-J signatures. An independent validation cohort of fewer than 20 hyperthyroidism patients and 17 patients who later progressed to ophthalmopathy tested prospective prediction of ophthalmopathy. The approximately 100 discovery patients were randomly divided into training and test sets at a 7:3 ratio. In addition, the study compared T-cell repertoires in thyroid tissue and in blood from several Graves' hyperthyroidism patients. Following sampling, methimazole starting at 30 mg daily was given to hyperthyroidism patients, and high-dose intravenous methylprednisolone was given to ophthalmopathy patients. Libraries were constructed in a second round of multiplex PCR, after which size selection and purification were carried out. Paired-end sequencing of the libraries was performed with 100 bp reads on an Illumina HiSeq2000. SOAPnuke was used to process the raw data, throwing out any read that contained adapters or uncalled bases, had a mean Phred below 15, or lacked an exact constant-primer or identifier match. High-quality paired reads were merged using COPE v1.2.5, and each unique nucleotide sequence was defined as a clonotype. Clonotypes were aligned to IMGT TRBV, TRBD and TRBJ reference segments using MiTCR v1.1. The analysis was restricted to V-J combinations with a frequency above 0.0001, which together covered just over 99% of the repertoires. The TCS score was defined as F50 (clonal expansion) divided by E x V (chaos), with BLOSUM62-based TCRdist calculated between CDR3 peptides within each V-J. Welch's t-statistics and random forest reduced 514 V-J features to fewer than 15, which were used in a naive Bayes classifier (R e1071). No statistical method was used to set the sample size in advance, and investigators knew the group allocation. TCR Vbeta CDR3 sequencing of around 130 peripheral blood samples (roughly 43 ophthalmopathy, over 70 hyperthyroidism and approximately 17 progressor patients) is reported in the paper.

Recombination joined TRBV27 with TRBJ2-1, and 7 bases in between align with TRBD2. This clonotype originated in a young woman with Graves disease. Donor details come from another sample of the same person, matched by shared clones. The source material was peripheral blood mononuclear cells (PBMCs), sampled at new diagnosis, from a patient treated with antithyroid drugs. The CDR3 in this case is CASSGFGGRGEQFF. In nucleotides, the sequence is TGTGCCAGCAGTGGATTTGGGGGGAGGGGTGAGCAGTTCTTC.